The table lists the clone carrying this T cell receptor (beta chain) with many counts. As yet, its antigen is unknown. CDR1 and CDR2 from the germline V gene are DFQATT and SNEGSKA (reference sequence). The CDR3 has 16 amino acids. V gave up 0 bases and J gave up 2 bases, with 14 bases separating them. TCRdb called the reads again in MiXCR, with one record for every CDR3 protein. The sample yields tens of thousands of distinct CDR3 sequences, 21% seen once. The source of the sample is a study of lung T cells in sarcoidosis with Löfgren's syndrome. General study points: TRBV2 was the preferred pairing partner of TRAV12-1, with similar CDR3s.

The chain has TRBV20-1 and TRBJ2-1; the D gene is possibly TRBD2 (7 bases). The sequence was collected from a human donor with sarcoidosis (Löfgren's syndrome or another form), or a control subject (not recorded which). Input material: CD4+ T cells from PBMCs. The CDR3 bases are TGCAGTGCTAGAGATCCTAGGGGGGGGCCCTACAATGAGCAGTTCTTC. The encoded protein is CSARDPRGGPYNEQFF.